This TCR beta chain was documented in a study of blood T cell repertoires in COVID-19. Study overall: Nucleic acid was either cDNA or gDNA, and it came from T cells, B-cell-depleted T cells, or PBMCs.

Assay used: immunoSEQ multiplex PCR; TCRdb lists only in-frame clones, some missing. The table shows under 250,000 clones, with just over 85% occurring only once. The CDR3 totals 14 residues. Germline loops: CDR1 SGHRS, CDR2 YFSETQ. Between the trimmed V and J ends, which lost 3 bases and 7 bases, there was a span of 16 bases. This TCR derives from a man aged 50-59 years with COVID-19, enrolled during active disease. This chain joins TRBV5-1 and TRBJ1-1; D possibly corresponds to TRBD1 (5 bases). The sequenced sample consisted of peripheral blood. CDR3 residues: CASSSGPSGDEAFF. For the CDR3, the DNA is TGCGCCAGCAGCTCTGGCCCGTCGGGGGATGAAGCTTTCTTT.